What follows describes a single T cell receptor beta chain. Its antigen is undetermined. Method: immunoSEQ multiplex PCR; TCRdb's copy keeps in-frame clones and lacks some. Among 150,000 to 200,000 clones listed, 94% were seen once. This sample was taken from a study of T cell responses to AZD1222 COVID-19 vaccine. Study-level points and caveats: Clonal diversity was possibly underestimated; the donors were predominantly white British and more often female. Spike-specific TCRs gained breadth and depth after people received two AZD1222 doses.

V was shortened by 5 bases and J by 1 base, with 11 bases between the two germline ends. CDR1 LNHDA and CDR2 SQIVND come from the germline V gene (reference sequence). The CDR3 consists of 14 residues. The sample here was peripheral blood, taken on day 0 of AZD1222 vaccination. This chain links TRBV19 with TRBJ1-1; D is unclear. The source of this sequence is an adult in good health. CDR3: CASSAGLWNTEAFF. CDR3 DNA sequence: TGTGCCAGTAGTGCCGGACTGTGGAACACTGAAGCTTTCTTT.